A selection of T cell receptor beta chains follows, all from one sample in a study of regulatory T cells in long-lasting Graves disease. MiXCR, run by TCRdb on the multiplex PCR reads, gives a single entry per CDR3 protein. The sample comprises about 440,000 distinct CDR3 sequences, approximately 15% of which are singletons, and over 15% rests with the top ten. These data were also reused for a study on T cells in Graves' hyperthyroidism and ophthalmopathy.

The specimen comprised peripheral blood mononuclear cells (PBMCs), sampled at new diagnosis, from a patient treated with antithyroid drugs. These receptors all come from a woman in her 30s with Graves disease. The CDR3 runs from the conserved cysteine through the conserved F or W. The D gene is left open where the match is weak. The size of a clone is reported for some rows only, either as once, few or many, or as a class for expanded clones.

J gene: TRBJ1-4; D gene: TRBD1; clone size: many; V gene: TRBV20-1; CDR3 DNA: TGCAGTGCTACGGCAGGGGGACTTAATGAAAAACTGTTTTTT; CDR3 protein: CSATAGGLNEKLFF
J gene: TRBJ2-1; D gene: TRBD2; clone size: few; V gene: TRBV19; CDR3 DNA: TGTGCCAGTAGTCTAAGACTAGCGGGATATGAGCAGTTCTTC; CDR3 protein: CASSLRLAGYEQFF
J gene: TRBJ1-5; D gene: NA; clone size: NA; V gene: TRBV6-1; CDR3 DNA: TGTGCCAGCAGTGAAAGTACGACAGTTAGCAATCAGCCCCAGCATTTT; CDR3 protein: CASSESTTVSNQPQHF
J gene: TRBJ2-3; D gene: NA; clone size: many; V gene: TRBV11-2; CDR3 DNA: TGTGCCAGCAGGTCGGCGGATACGCAGTATTTT; CDR3 protein: CASRSADTQYF
J gene: TRBJ2-1; D gene: NA; clone size: NA; V gene: TRBV27; CDR3 DNA: TGTGCCAGCAGTTTATCCGGGACTTTCAATGAGCAGTTCTTC; CDR3 protein: CASSLSGTFNEQFF
J gene: TRBJ2-7; D gene: TRBD1; clone size: many; V gene: TRBV28; CDR3 DNA: TGTGCCAGCAGTGGAGCCGGGACAGGGTTGGGCGAGCAGTACTTC; CDR3 protein: CASSGAGTGLGEQYF
J gene: TRBJ2-2; D gene: TRBD2; clone size: NA; V gene: TRBV20-1; CDR3 DNA: TGCAGTGCTAGTGGGCTAGCGGGAGACACCGGGGAGCTGTTTTTT; CDR3 protein: CSASGLAGDTGELFF
J gene: TRBJ1-2; D gene: NA; clone size: NA; V gene: TRBV9; CDR3 DNA: TGTGCCAGCAGCGTAGGGCCGGCGGACTATGGCTACACCTTC; CDR3 protein: CASSVGPADYGYTF
J gene: TRBJ2-3; D gene: NA; clone size: many; V gene: TRBV27; CDR3 DNA: TGTGCCAGCAGTTTATGGGGCAACACAGATACGCAGTATTTT; CDR3 protein: CASSLWGNTDTQYF
J gene: TRBJ2-7; D gene: NA; clone size: many; V gene: TRBV12-3/TRBV12-4; CDR3 DNA: TGTGCCAGCAGTTTGGGGGATCCCTTCTACTACGAGCAGTACTTC; CDR3 protein: CASSLGDPFYYEQYF
J gene: TRBJ1-4; D gene: NA; clone size: many; V gene: TRBV20-1; CDR3 DNA: TGCAGTGCTAGGGGGACGGGAGAAAAACTGTTTTTT; CDR3 protein: CSARGTGEKLFF
J gene: TRBJ2-7; D gene: NA; clone size: NA; V gene: TRBV7-8; CDR3 DNA: TGTGCCAGCAGCTTAGGCAGTGGTACGGACTACGAGCAGTACTTC; CDR3 protein: CASSLGSGTDYEQYF
J gene: TRBJ1-1; D gene: NA; clone size: many; V gene: TRBV7-2; CDR3 DNA: TGTGCCAGCAGCCATAACAGTAATGAAGCTTTCTTT; CDR3 protein: CASSHNSNEAFF
J gene: TRBJ1-6; D gene: NA; clone size: few; V gene: TRBV10-2; CDR3 DNA: TGCGCCAGCAGTGAGAGTGGGGGCTCCTATAATTCACCCCTCCACTTT; CDR3 protein: CASSESGGSYNSPLHF
J gene: TRBJ1-2; D gene: TRBD1; clone size: few; V gene: TRBV18; CDR3 DNA: TGTGCCAGCTCACACCCGGGACAGGGGGCGCGTGATGATGGCTACACCTTC; CDR3 protein: CASSHPGQGARDDGYTF
J gene: TRBJ2-1; D gene: NA; clone size: few; V gene: TRBV5-8; CDR3 DNA: TGTGCCAGCAGCTCGGGCCCCGTAGACAATGAGCAGTTCTTC; CDR3 protein: CASSSGPVDNEQFF
J gene: TRBJ2-5; D gene: TRBD1; clone size: NA; V gene: TRBV4-1; CDR3 DNA: TGCGCCAGCAGCCAAGTGCGACAGGGGGCAAAAGAGACCCAGTACTTC; CDR3 protein: CASSQVRQGAKETQYF
J gene: TRBJ2-5; D gene: NA; clone size: NA; V gene: TRBV25-1; CDR3 DNA: TGTGCCAGCAGTGAATTGGGAAGGGAAGAGACCCAGTACTTC; CDR3 protein: CASSELGREETQYF
J gene: TRBJ2-2; D gene: NA; clone size: NA; V gene: TRBV18; CDR3 DNA: TGTGCCAGCTCACGCGAAGGGGGGTCCACCGGGGAGCTGTTTTTT; CDR3 protein: CASSREGGSTGELFF
J gene: TRBJ2-3; D gene: NA; clone size: many; V gene: TRBV20-1; CDR3 DNA: TGCAGTGGAAGCGGGAGCACAGATACGCAGTATTTT; CDR3 protein: CSGSGSTDTQYF
J gene: TRBJ1-1; D gene: NA; clone size: many; V gene: TRBV10-3; CDR3 DNA: TGTGCCATCAGTGAAGGGAAAGGGAACACTGAAGCTTTCTTT; CDR3 protein: CAISEGKGNTEAFF
J gene: TRBJ1-1; D gene: NA; clone size: many; V gene: TRBV9; CDR3 DNA: TGTGCCAGCAGCGTAGTTGTAATGGACACTGAAGCTTTCTTT; CDR3 protein: CASSVVVMDTEAFF
J gene: TRBJ1-4; D gene: NA; clone size: few; V gene: TRBV5-1; CDR3 DNA: TGCGCCAGCAGCTTGTCGGGGGGGGAAAAACTGTTTTTT; CDR3 protein: CASSLSGGEKLFF
J gene: TRBJ2-7; D gene: TRBD1; clone size: many; V gene: TRBV7-9; CDR3 DNA: TGTGCCAGCTCACCAGGGGGCTCCTCCTACGAGCAGTACTTC; CDR3 protein: CASSPGGSSYEQYF
J gene: TRBJ1-2; D gene: NA; clone size: NA; V gene: TRBV9; CDR3 DNA: TGTGCCAGCAGCGCCAGAGGCGGCTACACCTTC; CDR3 protein: CASSARGGYTF
J gene: TRBJ2-3; D gene: NA; clone size: many; V gene: TRBV30; CDR3 DNA: TGTGCCTGGGGCCGGGACAACACAGATACGCAGTATTTT; CDR3 protein: CAWGRDNTDTQYF
J gene: TRBJ2-3; D gene: NA; clone size: many; V gene: TRBV27; CDR3 DNA: TGTGCCAGCATACCAGGGGATTCCACAGATACGCAGTATTTT; CDR3 protein: CASIPGDSTDTQYF
J gene: TRBJ2-4; D gene: NA; clone size: NA; V gene: TRBV27; CDR3 DNA: TGTGCCAGCGGACCGGGCCCCAAAAACATTCAGTACTTC; CDR3 protein: CASGPGPKNIQYF
J gene: TRBJ2-5; D gene: TRBD2; clone size: few; V gene: TRBV6-1; CDR3 DNA: TGTGCCAGCAACGGACTAGCGGGAGGGTGGGAGACCCAGTACTTC; CDR3 protein: CASNGLAGGWETQYF
J gene: TRBJ1-2; D gene: NA; clone size: NA; V gene: TRBV6-1; CDR3 DNA: TGTGCCAGCAGCCCCCCCGGGGGGGCCGGCTACACCTTC; CDR3 protein: CASSPPGGAGYTF
J gene: TRBJ2-2; D gene: TRBD2; clone size: NA; V gene: TRBV30; CDR3 DNA: TGTGCCTGCGCCCCCAAGGTAGCGGGCATTTTAGGGGCCGGGGAGCTGTTTTTT; CDR3 protein: CACAPKVAGILGAGELFF
J gene: TRBJ2-4; D gene: TRBD2; clone size: NA; V gene: TRBV20-1; CDR3 DNA: TGCAGTGCTCCTGGGGGAGAGGGACTAGCGGGAAACATTCAGTACTTC; CDR3 protein: CSAPGGEGLAGNIQYF
J gene: TRBJ1-4; D gene: NA; clone size: NA; V gene: TRBV9; CDR3 DNA: TGTGCCAGCAGCCCCCCCCCTGGGGAAAAACTGTTTTTT; CDR3 protein: CASSPPPGEKLFF